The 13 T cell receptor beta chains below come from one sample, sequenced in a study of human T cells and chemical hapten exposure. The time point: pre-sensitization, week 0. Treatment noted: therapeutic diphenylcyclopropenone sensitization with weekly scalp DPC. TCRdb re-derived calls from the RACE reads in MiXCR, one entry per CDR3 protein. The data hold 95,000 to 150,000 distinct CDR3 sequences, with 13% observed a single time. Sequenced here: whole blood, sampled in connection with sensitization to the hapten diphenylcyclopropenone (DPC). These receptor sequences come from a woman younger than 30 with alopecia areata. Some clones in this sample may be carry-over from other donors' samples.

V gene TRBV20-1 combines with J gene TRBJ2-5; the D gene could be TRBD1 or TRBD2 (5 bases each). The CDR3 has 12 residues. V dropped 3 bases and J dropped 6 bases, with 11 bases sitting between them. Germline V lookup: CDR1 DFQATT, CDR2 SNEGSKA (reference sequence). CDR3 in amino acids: CSASQPGQTQYF. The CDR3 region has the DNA TGCAGTGCTAGCCAGCCGGGACAGACCCAGTACTTC.

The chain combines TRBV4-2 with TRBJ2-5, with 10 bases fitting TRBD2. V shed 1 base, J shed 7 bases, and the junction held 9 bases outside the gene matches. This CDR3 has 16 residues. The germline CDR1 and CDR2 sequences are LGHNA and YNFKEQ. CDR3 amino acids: CASSQVASGGKRTQYF. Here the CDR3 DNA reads TGTGCCAGCAGCCAAGTAGCTAGCGGGGGCAAGCGGACCCAGTACTTC.

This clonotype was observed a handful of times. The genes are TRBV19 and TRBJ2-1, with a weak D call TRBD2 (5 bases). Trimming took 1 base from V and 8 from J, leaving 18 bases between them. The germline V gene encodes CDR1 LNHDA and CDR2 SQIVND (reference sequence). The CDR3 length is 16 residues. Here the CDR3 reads CASSIVSGQSMDEQFF. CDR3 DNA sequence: TGTGCCAGTAGTATAGTGAGCGGCCAATCAATGGATGAGCAGTTCTTC.

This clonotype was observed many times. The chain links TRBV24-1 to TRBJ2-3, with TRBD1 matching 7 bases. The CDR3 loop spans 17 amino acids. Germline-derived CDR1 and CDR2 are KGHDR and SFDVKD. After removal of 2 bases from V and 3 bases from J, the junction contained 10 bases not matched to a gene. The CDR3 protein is CATSDSHSTGKTDTQYF. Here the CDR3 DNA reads TGTGCCACCAGTGATTCCCACTCGACAGGGAAAACAGATACGCAGTATTTT.

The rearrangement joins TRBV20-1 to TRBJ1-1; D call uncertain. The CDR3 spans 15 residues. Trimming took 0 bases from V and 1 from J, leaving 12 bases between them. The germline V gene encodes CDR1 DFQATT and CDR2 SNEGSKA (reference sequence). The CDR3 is CSARDLWAENTEAFF. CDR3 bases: TGCAGTGCTAGAGATCTTTGGGCCGAGAACACTGAAGCTTTCTTT.

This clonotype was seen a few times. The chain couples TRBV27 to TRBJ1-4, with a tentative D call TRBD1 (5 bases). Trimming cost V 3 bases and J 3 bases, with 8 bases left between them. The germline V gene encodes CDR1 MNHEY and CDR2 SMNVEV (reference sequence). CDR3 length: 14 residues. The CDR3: CASSFGAPNEKLFF. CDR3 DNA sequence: TGTGCCAGCAGTTTCGGGGCCCCTAATGAAAAACTGTTTTTT. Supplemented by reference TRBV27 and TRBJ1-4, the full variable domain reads EAQVTQNPRYLITVTGKKLTVTCSQNMNHEYMSWYRQDPGLGLRQIYYSMNVEVTDKGDVPEGYKVSRKEKRNFPLILESPSPNQTSLYFCASSFGAPNEKLFFGSGTQLSVL.

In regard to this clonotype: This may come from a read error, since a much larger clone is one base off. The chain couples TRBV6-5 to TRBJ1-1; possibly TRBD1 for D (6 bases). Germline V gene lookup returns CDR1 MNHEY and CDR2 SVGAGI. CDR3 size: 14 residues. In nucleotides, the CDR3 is TGTGCCAACAGTTACTCCGCCTCCGGGACACAAGCTTTCTTT. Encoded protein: CANSYSASGTQAFF.

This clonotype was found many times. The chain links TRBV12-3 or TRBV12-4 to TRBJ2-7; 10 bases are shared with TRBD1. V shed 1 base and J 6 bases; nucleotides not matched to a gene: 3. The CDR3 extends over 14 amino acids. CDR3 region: CASSLGDRGSEQYF. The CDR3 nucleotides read TGTGCCAGCAGTTTAGGGGACAGGGGATCCGAGCAGTACTTC.

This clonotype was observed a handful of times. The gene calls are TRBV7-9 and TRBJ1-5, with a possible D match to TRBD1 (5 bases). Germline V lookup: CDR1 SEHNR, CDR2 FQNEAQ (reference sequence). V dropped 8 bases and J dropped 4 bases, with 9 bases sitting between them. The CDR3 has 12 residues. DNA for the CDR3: TGTGCCAGCGCCAGGGATAATCAGCCCCAGCATTTT. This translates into CASARDNQPQHF.

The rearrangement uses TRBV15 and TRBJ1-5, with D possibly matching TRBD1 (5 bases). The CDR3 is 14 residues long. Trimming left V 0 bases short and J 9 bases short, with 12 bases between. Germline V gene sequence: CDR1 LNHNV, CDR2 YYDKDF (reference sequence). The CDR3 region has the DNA TGTGCCACCAGCAGAGATCCCCCGGGGCCGCCCCAGCATTTT. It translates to CATSRDPPGPPQHF.

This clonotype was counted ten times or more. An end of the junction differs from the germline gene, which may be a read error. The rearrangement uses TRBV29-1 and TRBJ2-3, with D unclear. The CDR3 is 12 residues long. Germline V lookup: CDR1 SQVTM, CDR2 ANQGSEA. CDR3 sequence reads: CGVVERTDTQYF. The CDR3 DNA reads TGCGGCGTTGTGGAGAGAACAGATACGCAGTATTTT.

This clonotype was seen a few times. CDR3 sequence: CASSLGTGMNTEAFF. The CDR3 coding sequence is TGCGCCAGCAGCTTGGGGACGGGCATGAACACTGAAGCTTTCTTT. The rearrangement links TRBV5-1 to TRBJ1-1; D not resolved. Germline CDR1 SGHRS, CDR2 YFSETQ. V lost 0 bases and J 0 bases, leaving 9 bases between the germline ends. The CDR3 length is 15 residues.

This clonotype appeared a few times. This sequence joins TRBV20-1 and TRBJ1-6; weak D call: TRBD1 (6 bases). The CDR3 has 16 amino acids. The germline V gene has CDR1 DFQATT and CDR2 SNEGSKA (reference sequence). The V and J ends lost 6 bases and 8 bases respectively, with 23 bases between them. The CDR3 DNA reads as TGCAGTGCGATCCACAGGGAGAGGGGCATTTATTCACCCCTCCACTTT. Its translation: CSAIHRERGIYSPLHF.